The rows below give T cell receptor beta chains drawn from one sample of a study of siplizumab effects on memory and regulatory T cells. Sequenced by immunoSEQ multiplex PCR; TCRdb stores in-frame clones only, minus some. This sample has some 7,700 clones, with approximately 74% found just once. The sequencing sample was made of effector memory CD8+ T cells sorted from blood. Source of these receptors: a human donor in good health. CDR3s include the opening cysteine and the closing phenylalanine or tryptophan. D genes are given only for firm matches. Only part of the rows carry a size: once, few, many, or a class if the clone is expanded.

>TRBV7-9|TRBJ1-2|14|-|-
CARGDSGADDGYTF
TGTGCCAGGGGGGATTCCGGGGCCGACGATGGCTACACCTTC
>TRBV19|TRBJ2-4|13|-|-
CASTLGSGNIQYF
TGTGCCAGTACGTTGGGATCGGGGAACATTCAGTACTTC
>TRBV6-5|TRBJ2-1|14|few|TRBD1
CASTTGTGGVGQFF
TGTGCCAGCACTACGGGGACAGGGGGTGTCGGGCAGTTCTTC
>TRBV2|TRBJ2-7|15|-|TRBD1
CASLTRNRGPYEQYF
TGTGCCAGCCTGACAAGGAACAGGGGTCCCTACGAGCAGTACTTC
>TRBV9|TRBJ2-3|17|few|TRBD2
CASSPRLAGGPTDTQYF
TGTGCCAGCAGCCCCCGGTTGGCGGGGGGGCCGACAGATACGCAGTATTTT
>TRBV6-5|TRBJ1-2|13|-|-
CASSDTESYGYTF
TGTGCCAGCAGTGACACGGAGTCCTATGGCTACACCTTC
>TRBV14|TRBJ2-2|14|-|-
CASSETSSTGELFF
TGTGCCAGCAGCGAAACGTCCTCGACCGGGGAGCTGTTTTTT
>TRBV5-1|TRBJ1-4|14|-|-
CASSSTQDNEKLFF
TGCGCCAGCAGCTCGACACAGGATAATGAAAAACTGTTTTTT
>TRBV6-4|TRBJ2-1|14|medium-sized|TRBD2
CASSDGLAGDEQFF
TGTGCCAGCAGTGACGGACTAGCGGGAGATGAGCAGTTCTTC
>TRBV9|TRBJ2-1|16|-|TRBD1
CASSVGQGAPYNEQFF
TGTGCCAGCAGCGTAGGACAGGGTGCCCCCTACAATGAGCAGTTCTTC
>TRBV7-8|TRBJ2-1|14|-|-
CASSFCCSDEEQFF
TGTGCCAGCAGCTTTTGCTGTTCTGATGAAGAGCAGTTCTTC
>TRBV7-3|TRBJ2-3|14|few|TRBD2
CASSPAGGTDTQYF
TGTGCCAGCAGCCCAGCGGGGGGCACAGATACGCAGTATTTT
>TRBV5-6|TRBJ2-7|14|once|TRBD2
CASSLTAGEGEQYF
TGTGCCAGCAGCTTGACCGCGGGAGAAGGCGAGCAGTACTTC
>TRBV4-2|TRBJ2-7|13|-|-
CASSPQLSYEQYF
TGTGCCAGCAGCCCTCAACTCTCCTACGAGCAGTACTTC
>TRBV2|TRBJ1-4|14|-|-
CASSRVEVRGKLFF
TGTGCCAGCAGTCGGGTTGAGGTTCGCGGAAAACTGTTTTTT
>TRBV4-1|TRBJ1-5|12|-|-
CASSHINQPQHF
TGCGCCAGCAGCCACATAAATCAGCCCCAGCATTTT
>TRBV19|TRBJ2-2|12|few|-
CASSPGGGELFF
TGTGCCAGTAGTCCGGGCGGCGGGGAGCTGTTTTTT
>TRBV4-1|TRBJ1-2|15|medium-sized|TRBD1
CASSQGQGGAYGYTF
TGCGCCAGCAGCCAAGGGCAAGGGGGCGCCTATGGCTACACCTTC
>TRBV7-8|TRBJ2-5|14|-|-
CASSLAGEVKTQYF
TGTGCCAGCAGCTTAGCGGGGGAAGTTAAGACCCAGTACTTC
>TRBV7-9|TRBJ1-5|14|few|-
CASSLEGNNQPQHF
TGTGCCAGCAGCCTAGAGGGCAACAATCAGCCCCAGCATTTT
>TRBV5-4|TRBJ1-5|15|-|TRBD1
CASSLGTGGNQPQHF
TGTGCCAGCAGCTTGGGGACAGGGGGAAATCAGCCCCAGCATTTT
>TRBV7-9|TRBJ1-3|17|-|TRBD1
CASSLSTQGAYGNTIYF
TGTGCCAGCAGCTTATCCACACAGGGGGCCTATGGAAACACCATATATTTT
>TRBV25-1|TRBJ1-1|13|-|-
CASRGKMNTEAFF
TGTGCCAGCAGGGGTAAGATGAACACTGAAGCTTTCTTT
>TRBV6-4|TRBJ2-1|16|-|-
CASSDSIDKTYNEQFF
TGTGCCAGCAGTGACTCGATCGACAAAACCTACAATGAGCAGTTCTTC
>TRBV6-6|TRBJ1-2|12|few|-
CAVGGLVYGYTF
TGTGCGGTTGGGGGATTAGTCTATGGCTACACCTTC
>TRBV5-3|TRBJ2-7|15|once|TRBD1
CASSAGDRGLDEQYF
TGTGCCAGCAGCGCTGGGGACAGGGGGCTAGACGAGCAGTACTTC
>TRBV6-1|TRBJ2-7|16|once|-
CASSEVGSVTSYEQYF
TGTGCCAGCAGTGAAGTTGGCAGTGTAACCTCCTACGAGCAGTACTTC
>TRBV6-1|TRBJ2-2|14|-|-
CAGAGTEETGELFF
TGTGCCGGGGCGGGGACGGAAGAAACCGGGGAGCTGTTTTTT
>TRBV7-9|TRBJ1-2|14|-|-
CASSLWGADYGYTF
TGTGCCAGCAGCTTGTGGGGGGCTGACTATGGCTACACCTTC
>TRBV6-5|TRBJ2-1|16|-|-
CASSSREVSSYNEQFF
TGTGCCAGCAGTTCACGAGAGGTTAGCTCCTACAATGAGCAGTTCTTC
>TRBV6-1|TRBJ1-1|13|-|-
CASSETGTGEAFF
TGTGCCAGCAGTGAAACAGGAACAGGTGAAGCTTTCTTT
>TRBV11-2|TRBJ2-2|18|-|TRBD2
CASSFGTSGTYNTGELFF
TGTGCCAGCAGCTTCGGGACTAGCGGGACTTACAACACCGGGGAGCTGTTTTTT
>TRBV4-1|TRBJ1-5|16|-|-
CASSQEAGSSRQPQHF
TGCGCCAGCAGCCAAGAAGCAGGATCGAGTAGACAGCCCCAGCATTTT
>TRBV11-2|TRBJ1-1|13|-|-
CASSLDGLTEAFF
TGTGCCAGCAGCCTCGACGGACTCACTGAAGCTTTCTTT
>TRBV19|TRBJ1-2|14|-|TRBD1
CASSLTGGSYGYTF
TGTGCCAGTAGTCTCACAGGGGGCAGCTATGGCTACACCTTC
>TRBV29-1|TRBJ1-1|11|few|-
CSVVASTEAFF
TGCAGCGTTGTGGCTAGCACTGAAGCTTTCTTT
>TRBV12-5|TRBJ2-2|18|medium-sized|-
CASGLVQITRGGTGELFF
TGTGCTAGTGGTTTGGTACAGATTACGAGGGGGGGAACCGGGGAGCTGTTTTTT
>TRBV25-1|TRBJ2-7|12|-|-
CASTTGVREQYF
TGTGCCAGCACCACCGGGGTTAGGGAGCAGTACTTC
>TRBV7-9|TRBJ2-4|15|-|-
CASSLAVGQINIQYF
TGTGCCAGCAGCTTAGCTGTGGGGCAAATAAACATTCAGTACTTC
>TRBV29-1|TRBJ1-1|14|medium-sized|-
CSVGKGGWNTEAFF
TGCAGCGTTGGAAAGGGAGGTTGGAACACTGAAGCTTTCTTT
>TRBV7-9|TRBJ2-1|14|many|-
CASSLAGNYNEQFF
TGTGCCAGCAGCTTAGCCGGGAACTACAATGAGCAGTTCTTC
>TRBV5-4|TRBJ2-7|15|medium-sized|-
CASSSGDKSSYEQYF
TGTGCCAGCAGCTCTGGGGATAAGAGCTCCTACGAGCAGTACTTC
>TRBV9|TRBJ2-2|15|few|-
CASSVGWGNTGELFF
TGTGCCAGCAGCGTGGGGTGGGGGAACACCGGGGAGCTGTTTTTT
>TRBV21-1|TRBJ2-1|16|-|-
CASSKSPAGGYNEQFF
TGTGCCAGCAGCAAATCGCCAGCGGGAGGCTACAATGAGCAGTTCTTC
>TRBV5-1|TRBJ1-4|15|few|TRBD1
CASSTYRGQGEKLFF
TGCGCCAGCAGCACCTACAGGGGGCAAGGAGAAAAACTGTTTTTT
>TRBV20-1|TRBJ2-3|10|-|-
CSAPADTQYF
TGCAGTGCTCCGGCCGATACGCAGTATTTT
>TRBV18|TRBJ2-1|16|-|TRBD2
CASSTTSGVPYNEQFF
TGTGCCAGCTCAACGACTAGCGGAGTCCCCTACAATGAGCAGTTCTTC
>TRBV6-4|TRBJ2-7|14|-|-
CASSDSADSYEQYF
TGTGCCAGCAGTGACTCGGCGGATTCCTACGAGCAGTACTTC
>TRBV7-8|TRBJ1-5|15|-|-
CASSLGDFLNQPQHF
TGTGCCAGCAGCTTAGGGGACTTTCTAAATCAGCCCCAGCATTTT
>TRBV18|TRBJ2-6|17|-|-
CASSPKTRGSGANVLTF
TGTGCCAGCTCACCTAAGACTAGAGGTTCTGGGGCCAACGTCCTGACTTTC
>TRBV2|TRBJ2-7|15|-|-
CASSEGAGSSYEQYF
TGTGCCAGCAGTGAGGGTGCCGGGAGCTCCTACGAGCAGTACTTC
>TRBV27|TRBJ1-2|14|few|-
CASSPLGPNYGYTF
TGTGCCAGCAGCCCCCTAGGGCCCAACTATGGCTACACCTTC